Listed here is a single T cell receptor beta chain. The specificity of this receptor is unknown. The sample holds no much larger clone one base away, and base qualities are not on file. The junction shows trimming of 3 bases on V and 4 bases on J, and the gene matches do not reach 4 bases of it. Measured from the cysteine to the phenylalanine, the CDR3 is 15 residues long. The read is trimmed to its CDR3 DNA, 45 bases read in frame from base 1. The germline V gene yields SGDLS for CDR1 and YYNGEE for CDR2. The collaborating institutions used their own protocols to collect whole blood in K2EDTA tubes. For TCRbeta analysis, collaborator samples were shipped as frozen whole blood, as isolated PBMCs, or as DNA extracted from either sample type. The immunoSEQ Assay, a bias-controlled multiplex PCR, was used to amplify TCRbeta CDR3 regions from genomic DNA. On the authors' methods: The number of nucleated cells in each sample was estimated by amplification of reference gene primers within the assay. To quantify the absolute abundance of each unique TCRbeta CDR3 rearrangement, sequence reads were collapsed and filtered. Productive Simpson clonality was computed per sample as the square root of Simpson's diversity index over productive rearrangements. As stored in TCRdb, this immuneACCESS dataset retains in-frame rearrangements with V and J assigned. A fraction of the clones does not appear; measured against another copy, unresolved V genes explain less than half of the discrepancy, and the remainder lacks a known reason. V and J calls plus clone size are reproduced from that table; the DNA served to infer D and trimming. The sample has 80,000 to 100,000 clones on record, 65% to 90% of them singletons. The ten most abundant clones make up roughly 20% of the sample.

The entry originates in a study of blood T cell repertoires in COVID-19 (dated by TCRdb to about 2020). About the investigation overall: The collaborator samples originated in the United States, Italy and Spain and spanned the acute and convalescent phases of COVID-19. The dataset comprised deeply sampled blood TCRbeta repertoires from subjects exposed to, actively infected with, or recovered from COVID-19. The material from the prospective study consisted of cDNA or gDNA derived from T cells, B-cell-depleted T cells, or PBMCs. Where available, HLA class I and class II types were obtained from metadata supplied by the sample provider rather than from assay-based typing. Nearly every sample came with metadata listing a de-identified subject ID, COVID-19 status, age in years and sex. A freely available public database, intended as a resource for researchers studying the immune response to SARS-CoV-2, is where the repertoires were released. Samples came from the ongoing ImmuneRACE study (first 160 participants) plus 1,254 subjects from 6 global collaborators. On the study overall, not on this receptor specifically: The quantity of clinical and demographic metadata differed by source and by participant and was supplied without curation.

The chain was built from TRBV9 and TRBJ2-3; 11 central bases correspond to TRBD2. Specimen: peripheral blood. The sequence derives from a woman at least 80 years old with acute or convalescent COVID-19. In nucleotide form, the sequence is TGTGCCAGCAGCGCAGGGGGACTAGCGGCAGATACGCAGTATTTT. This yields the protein CASSAGGLAADTQYF. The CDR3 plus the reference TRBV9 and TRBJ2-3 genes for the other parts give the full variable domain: DSGVTQTPKHLITATGQRVTLRCSPRSGDLSVYWYQQSLDQGLQFLIQYYNGEERAKGNILERFSAQQFPDLHSELNLSSLELGDSALYFCASSAGGLAADTQYFGPGTRLTVL.